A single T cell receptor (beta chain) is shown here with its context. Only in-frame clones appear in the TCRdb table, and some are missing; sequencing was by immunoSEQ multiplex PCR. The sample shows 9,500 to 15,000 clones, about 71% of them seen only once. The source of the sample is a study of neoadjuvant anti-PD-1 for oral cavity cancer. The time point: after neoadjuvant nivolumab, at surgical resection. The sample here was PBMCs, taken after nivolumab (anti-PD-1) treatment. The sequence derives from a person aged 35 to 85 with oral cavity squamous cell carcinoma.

CDR3 coding DNA: TGTGCCAGCAGCTTGTACGGGGCCGACGAGCAGTACTTC. It yields the protein CASSLYGADEQYF. The chain has TRBV5-4 and TRBJ2-7; D is possibly TRBD1 or TRBD2 (5 bases each). Trimming took 1 base from V and 5 from J, leaving 10 bases between them. Germline V gene sequence: CDR1 SGHNT, CDR2 YYREEE (reference sequence). The CDR3 is made up of 13 amino acids. Supplemented by reference TRBV5-4 and TRBJ2-7, the full variable domain reads ETGVTQSPTHLIKTRGQQVTLRCSSQSGHNTVSWYQQALGQGPQFIFQYYREEENGRGNFPPRFSGLQFPNYSSELNVNALELDDSALYLCASSLYGADEQYFGPGTRLTVT.